Sequencing of this TCR beta chain was carried out in a study of T cell changes during pregnancy in multiple sclerosis. Profiled with immunoSEQ multiplex PCR; TCRdb holds only in-frame clones, not every one. The sample contains tens of thousands of clones, about 93% of which appear only once. V lost 6 bases to trimming and J lost 2 bases, with 18 bases between them. Germline assignment: CDR1 SGHTA and CDR2 FQGTGA. This CDR3 is built from 16 residues. The chain couples TRBV7-3 to TRBJ2-3, with D perhaps TRBD2 (5 bases). The sequence was collected from a female donor with multiple sclerosis, enrolled in a pregnancy study. The sample was peripheral blood, taken in the first trimester of pregnancy. Written as DNA, the CDR3 is TGTGCCAGCAGAAAGATGTCGAGCGGACCCACAGATACGCAGTATTTT. This encodes CASRKMSSGPTDTQYF.